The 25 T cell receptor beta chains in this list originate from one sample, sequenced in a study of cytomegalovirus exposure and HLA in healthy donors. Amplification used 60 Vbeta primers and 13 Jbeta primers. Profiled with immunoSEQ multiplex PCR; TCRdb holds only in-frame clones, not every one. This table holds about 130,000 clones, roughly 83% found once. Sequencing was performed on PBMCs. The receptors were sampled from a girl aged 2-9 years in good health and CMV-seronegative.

The chain's CDR3 is CASSGLSGGSDTQYF. In DNA form, the CDR3 reads TGCGCCAGCAGCGGACTTAGCGGGGGGTCAGATACGCAGTATTTT. The V and J genes are TRBV5-1 and TRBJ2-3; 10 bases match TRBD2. The CDR3 extends over 15 amino acids. The ends lost 4 bases at V and 4 bases at J; junction bases unmatched: 6. From germline, CDR1 is SGHRS and CDR2 YFSETQ.

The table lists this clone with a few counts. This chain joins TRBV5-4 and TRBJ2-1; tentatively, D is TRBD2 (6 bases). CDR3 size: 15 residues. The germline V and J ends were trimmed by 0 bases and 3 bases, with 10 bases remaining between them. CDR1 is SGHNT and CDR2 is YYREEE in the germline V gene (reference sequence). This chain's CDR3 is CASSLVQEGYNEQFF. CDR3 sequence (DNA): TGTGCCAGCAGCTTGGTACAGGAGGGCTACAATGAGCAGTTCTTC.

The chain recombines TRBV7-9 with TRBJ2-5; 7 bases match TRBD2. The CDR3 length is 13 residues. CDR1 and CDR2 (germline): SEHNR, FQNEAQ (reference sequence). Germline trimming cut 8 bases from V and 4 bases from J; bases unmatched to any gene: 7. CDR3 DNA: TGTGCCAGCTACGGGGGGTCAGGAGAGACCCAGTACTTC. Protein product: CASYGGSGETQYF.

The CDR3 is CASSSSGSYEQYF. The CDR3 DNA reads TGTGCCAGCAGTTCGAGCGGATCCTACGAGCAGTACTTC. This chain uses TRBV6-5 with TRBJ2-5, with D maybe TRBD2 (5 bases). The DNA end is more similar to TRBJ2-7, so the J call may be wrong. Germline V gives CDR1 MNHEY, CDR2 SVGAGI. This CDR3 is built from 13 residues.

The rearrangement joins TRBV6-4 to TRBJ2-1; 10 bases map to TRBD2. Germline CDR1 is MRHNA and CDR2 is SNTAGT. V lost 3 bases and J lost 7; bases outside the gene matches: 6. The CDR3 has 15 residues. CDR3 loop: CASSDSLAGANEQFF. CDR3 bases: TGTGCCAGCAGTGATTCGCTAGCGGGGGCAAATGAGCAGTTCTTC.

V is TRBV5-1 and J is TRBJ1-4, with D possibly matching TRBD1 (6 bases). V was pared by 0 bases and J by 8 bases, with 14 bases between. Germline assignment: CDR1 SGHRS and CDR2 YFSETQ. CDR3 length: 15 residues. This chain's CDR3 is CASSLVSGGAEKLFF. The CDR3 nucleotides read TGCGCCAGCAGCTTGGTCTCGGGGGGCGCAGAAAAACTGTTTTTT.

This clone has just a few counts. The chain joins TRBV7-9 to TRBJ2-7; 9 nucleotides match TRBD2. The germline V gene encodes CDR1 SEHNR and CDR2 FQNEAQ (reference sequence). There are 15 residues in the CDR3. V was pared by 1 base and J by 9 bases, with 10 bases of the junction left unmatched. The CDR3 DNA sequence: TGTGCCAGCAGCTTAGAGGGTAGCGGGAGCGTTTGGCAGTACTTC. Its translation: CASSLEGSGSVWQYF.

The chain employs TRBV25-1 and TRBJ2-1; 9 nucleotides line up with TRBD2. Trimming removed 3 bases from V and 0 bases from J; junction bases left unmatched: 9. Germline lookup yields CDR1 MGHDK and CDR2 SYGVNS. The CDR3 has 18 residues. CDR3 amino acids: CASSERGGGQSSYNEQFF. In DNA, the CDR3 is TGTGCCAGCAGTGAGCGGGGGGGAGGTCAAAGCTCCTACAATGAGCAGTTCTTC.

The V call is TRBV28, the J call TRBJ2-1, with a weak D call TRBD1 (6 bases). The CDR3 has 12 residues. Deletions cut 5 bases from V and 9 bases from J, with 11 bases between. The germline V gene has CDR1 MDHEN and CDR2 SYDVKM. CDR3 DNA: TGTGCCAGCAGTCCAGGGGTCAGTGAGCAGTTCTTC. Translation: CASSPGVSEQFF.

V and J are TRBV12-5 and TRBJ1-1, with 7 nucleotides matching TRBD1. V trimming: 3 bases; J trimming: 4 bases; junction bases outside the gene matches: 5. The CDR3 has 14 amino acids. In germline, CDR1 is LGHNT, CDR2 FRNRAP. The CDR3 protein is CASGLQGRSTEAFF. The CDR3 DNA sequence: TGTGCTAGTGGTTTACAGGGGAGAAGCACTGAAGCTTTCTTT.

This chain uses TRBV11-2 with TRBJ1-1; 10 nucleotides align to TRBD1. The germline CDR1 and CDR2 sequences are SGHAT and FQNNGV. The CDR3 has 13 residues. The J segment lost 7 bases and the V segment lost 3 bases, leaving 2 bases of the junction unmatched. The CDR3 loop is CASSLGTGVEAFF. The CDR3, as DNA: TGTGCCAGCAGCTTGGGGACAGGGGTTGAAGCTTTCTTT. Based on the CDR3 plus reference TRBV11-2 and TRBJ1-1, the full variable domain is EAGVAQSPRYKIIEKRQSVAFWCNPISGHATLYWYQQILGQGPKLLIQFQNNGVVDDSQLPKDRFSAERLKGVDSTLKIQPAKLEDSAVYLCASSLGTGVEAFFGQGTRLTVV.

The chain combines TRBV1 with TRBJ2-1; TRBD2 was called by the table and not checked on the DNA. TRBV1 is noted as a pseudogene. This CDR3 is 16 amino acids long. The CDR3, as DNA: TGCACCAGCAGCCGAGTGGGGTGCGGGGGGGCTAGTGAGCAGTTCTTC. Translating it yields CTSSRVGCGGASEQFF.

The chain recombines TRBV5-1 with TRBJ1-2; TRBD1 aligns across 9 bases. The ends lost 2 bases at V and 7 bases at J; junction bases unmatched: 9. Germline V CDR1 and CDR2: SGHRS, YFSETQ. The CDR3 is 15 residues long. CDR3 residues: CASSFSRTGASGYTF. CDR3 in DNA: TGCGCCAGCAGCTTCTCGCGGACAGGGGCTAGTGGCTACACCTTC.

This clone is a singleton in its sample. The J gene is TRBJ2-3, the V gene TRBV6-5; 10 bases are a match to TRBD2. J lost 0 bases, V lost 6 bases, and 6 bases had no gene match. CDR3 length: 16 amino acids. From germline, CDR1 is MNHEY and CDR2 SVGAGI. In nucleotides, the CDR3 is TGTGCCAGCAGATACCAAGCGGGGGGGAGCACAGATACGCAGTATTTT. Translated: CASRYQAGGSTDTQYF.

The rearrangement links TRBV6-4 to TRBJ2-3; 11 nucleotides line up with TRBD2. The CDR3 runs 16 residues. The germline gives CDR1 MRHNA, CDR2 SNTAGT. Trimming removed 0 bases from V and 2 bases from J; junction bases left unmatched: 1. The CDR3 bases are TGTGCCAGCAGTGACTCTAGCGGGGGGGACACAGATACGCAGTATTTT. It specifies CASSDSSGGDTDTQYF.

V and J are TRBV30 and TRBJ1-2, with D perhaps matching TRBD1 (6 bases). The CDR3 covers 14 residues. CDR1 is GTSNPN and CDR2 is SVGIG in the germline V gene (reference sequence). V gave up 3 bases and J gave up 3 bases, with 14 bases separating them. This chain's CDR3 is CAWRESGQHYGYTF. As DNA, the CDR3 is TGTGCCTGGAGGGAGAGCGGACAGCACTATGGCTACACCTTC.

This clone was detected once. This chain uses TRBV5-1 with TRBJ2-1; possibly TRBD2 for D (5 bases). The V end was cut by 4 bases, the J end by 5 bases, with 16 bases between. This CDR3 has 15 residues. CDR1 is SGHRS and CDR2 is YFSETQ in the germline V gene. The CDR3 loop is CASSRQAAVDNEQFF. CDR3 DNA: TGCGCCAGCAGCCGACAAGCGGCAGTAGACAATGAGCAGTTCTTC.

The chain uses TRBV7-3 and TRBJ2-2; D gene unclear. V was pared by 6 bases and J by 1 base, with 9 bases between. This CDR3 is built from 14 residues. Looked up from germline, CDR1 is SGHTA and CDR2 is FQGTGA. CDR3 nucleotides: TGTGCCAGCAGTCCATCGGGGAACACCGGGGAGCTGTTTTTT. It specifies CASSPSGNTGELFF. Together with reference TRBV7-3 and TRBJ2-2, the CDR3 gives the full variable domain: GAGVSQTPSNKVTEKGKYVELRCDPISGHTALYWYRQSLGQGPEFLIYFQGTGAADDSGLPNDRFFAVRPEGSVSTLKIQRTERGDSAVYLCASSPSGNTGELFFGEGSRLTVL.

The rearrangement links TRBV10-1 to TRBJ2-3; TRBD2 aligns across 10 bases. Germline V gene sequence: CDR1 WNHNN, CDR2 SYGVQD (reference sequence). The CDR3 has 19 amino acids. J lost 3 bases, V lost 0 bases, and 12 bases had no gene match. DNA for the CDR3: TGCGCCAGCAGTGAGTCTGCTAGGGCTAGCGGGAGAGGGACAGATACGCAGTATTTT. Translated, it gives CASSESARASGRGTDTQYF.

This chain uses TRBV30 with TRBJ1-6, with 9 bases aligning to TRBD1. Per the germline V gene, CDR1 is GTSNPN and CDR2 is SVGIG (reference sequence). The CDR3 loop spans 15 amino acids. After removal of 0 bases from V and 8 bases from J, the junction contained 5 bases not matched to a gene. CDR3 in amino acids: CAWSVLGTGYSPLHF. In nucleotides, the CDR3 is TGTGCCTGGAGTGTGTTAGGGACAGGGTATTCACCCCTCCACTTT.

The CDR3 DNA follows: TGTGCCAGCGGACCTCAGGGGGCGGTCAATCAGCCCCAGCATTTT. Translated: CASGPQGAVNQPQHF. The rearrangement joins TRBV28 to TRBJ1-5; TRBD1 matches at 8 bases. V gave up 8 bases and J gave up 3 bases; unmatched junction bases: 9. Germline V gives CDR1 MDHEN, CDR2 SYDVKM. The length of the CDR3 is 15 residues.

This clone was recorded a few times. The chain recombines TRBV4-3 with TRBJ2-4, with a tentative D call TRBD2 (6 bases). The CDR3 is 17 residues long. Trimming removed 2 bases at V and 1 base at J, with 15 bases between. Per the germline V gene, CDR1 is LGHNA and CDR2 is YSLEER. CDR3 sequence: CASSQPRDLGAKNIQYF. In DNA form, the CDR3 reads TGCGCCAGCAGCCAACCTCGGGACTTGGGGGCCAAAAACATTCAGTACTTC.

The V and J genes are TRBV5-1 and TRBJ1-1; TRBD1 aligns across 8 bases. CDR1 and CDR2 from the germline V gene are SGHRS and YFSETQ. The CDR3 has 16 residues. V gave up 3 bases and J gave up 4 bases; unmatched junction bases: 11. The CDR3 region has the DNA TGCGCCAGCAGCTCCTTGTATCAGGGGGCGAGCACTGAAGCTTTCTTT. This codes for CASSSLYQGASTEAFF.

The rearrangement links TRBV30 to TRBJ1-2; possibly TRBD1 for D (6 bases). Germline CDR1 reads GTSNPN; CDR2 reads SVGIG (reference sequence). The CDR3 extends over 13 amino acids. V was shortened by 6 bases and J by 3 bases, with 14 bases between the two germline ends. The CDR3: CACSAGAHYGYTF. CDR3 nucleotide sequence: TGTGCCTGCTCCGCGGGGGCCCACTATGGCTACACCTTC.

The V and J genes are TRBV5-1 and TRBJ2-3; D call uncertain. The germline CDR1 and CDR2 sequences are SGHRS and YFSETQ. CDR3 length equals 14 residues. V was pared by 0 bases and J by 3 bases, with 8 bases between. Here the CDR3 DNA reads TGCGCCAGCAGCTTGGCCCGACTGACAGATACGCAGTATTTT. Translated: CASSLARLTDTQYF.